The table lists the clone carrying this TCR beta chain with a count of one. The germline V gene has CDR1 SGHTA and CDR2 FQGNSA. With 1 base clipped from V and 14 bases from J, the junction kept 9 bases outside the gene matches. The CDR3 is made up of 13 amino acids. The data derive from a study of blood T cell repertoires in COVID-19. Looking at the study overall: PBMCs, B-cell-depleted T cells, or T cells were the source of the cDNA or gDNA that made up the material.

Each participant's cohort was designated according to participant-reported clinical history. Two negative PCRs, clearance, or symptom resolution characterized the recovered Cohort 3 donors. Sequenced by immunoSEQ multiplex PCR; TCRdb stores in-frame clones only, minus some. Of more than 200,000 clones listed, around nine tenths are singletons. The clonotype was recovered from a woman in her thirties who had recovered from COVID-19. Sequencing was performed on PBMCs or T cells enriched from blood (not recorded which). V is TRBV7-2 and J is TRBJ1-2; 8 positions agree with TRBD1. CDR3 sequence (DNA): TGTGCCAGCAGCTTAGTACAGGGGGAAAGTTATACCTTC. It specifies CASSLVQGESYTF.